A single T cell receptor (beta chain) is shown here with its context. This sample stems from a study of shared T cell receptors in the human thymus. V was clipped by 0 bases and J by 5 bases, with 13 bases between them. CDR3 length: 15 amino acids. Germline lookup yields CDR1 SGHTA and CDR2 FQGNSA. Sequencing was performed with immunoSEQ multiplex PCR; in TCRdb, only in-frame clones are kept and a portion is missing. The sample lists roughly 550,000 clones; approximately 80% were seen once. These data were likewise used in another study, on human thymus T cells. That publication notes: Finnish infants who were healthy and having corrective surgery for congenital heart defects made up the donors. The thymus was resected at corrective cardiac surgery. Biased V and J segment usage appeared in thymus and peripheral blood. Unrelated individuals were reported by related research to share highly overlapping thymic repertoires.

This receptor was identified in a boy in the first two years of life with a congenital heart defect. Sample: thymocytes. V and J are TRBV7-2 and TRBJ1-1; D might be TRBD1 (6 bases). CDR3 bases: TGTGCCAGCAGCTTAGCGCAGGGGATAGGGACTGAAGCTTTCTTT. Its translation is CASSLAQGIGTEAFF.